Listed below are T cell receptor beta chains from one sample, sequenced in a study of T cell responses to AZD1222 COVID-19 vaccine. Some clones are missing from TCRdb's copy, which holds only in-frame ones; the method was immunoSEQ multiplex PCR. The sample records approximately 150,000 clones, roughly 90% being singletons. Sample: peripheral blood, taken 28 days after the second AZD1222 dose. The receptors derive from an adult who received the AZD1222 COVID-19 vaccine. CDR3s include the opening cysteine and the closing phenylalanine or tryptophan. The D gene is left open where the match is weak.

>TRBJ1-4|TRBV6-5|TRBD1
CASRTGTGPNEKLFF
TGTGCCAGCAGGACCGGGACAGGTCCTAATGAAAAACTGTTTTTT
>TRBJ1-2|TRBV3-1/TRBV3-2|NA
CASSLEAYYGYTF
TGTGCCAGCAGCCTTGAAGCGTACTATGGCTACACCTTC
>TRBJ2-2|TRBV29-1|TRBD1
CSVEMGDRGHTGELFF
TGCAGCGTTGAAATGGGGGACAGGGGACACACCGGGGAGCTGTTTTTT
>TRBJ2-1|TRBV30|TRBD1
CAFVGQGNPYNEQFF
TGTGCCTTCGTCGGACAGGGCAATCCCTACAATGAGCAGTTCTTC
>TRBJ2-3|TRBV5-1|NA
CASSPPGDTQYF
TGCGCCAGCAGCCCTCCGGGGGATACGCAGTATTTT
>TRBJ1-5|TRBV6-2/TRBV6-3|NA
CASSYGRDQPQHF
TGTGCCAGCAGTTACGGGAGAGATCAGCCCCAGCATTTT
>TRBJ1-6|TRBV30|TRBD1
CAWSPLGALRTGLSSPLHF
TGTGCCTGGAGTCCACTCGGGGCCCTTAGGACAGGGTTGAGTTCACCCCTCCACTTT
>TRBJ1-2|TRBV21-1|NA
CASSKVALARPGGYTF
TGTGCCAGCAGCAAAGTCGCCCTGGCGAGACCGGGGGGCTACACCTTC
>TRBJ1-1|TRBV2|TRBD1
CASRPGTVEAFF
TGTGCCAGCAGGCCCGGGACAGTTGAAGCTTTCTTT
>TRBJ1-5|TRBV2|NA
CASSEGTSQHF
TGTGCCAGCAGTGAGGGTACTTCCCAGCATTTT
>TRBJ2-5|TRBV6-6|NA
CASSFGGQETQYF
TGTGCCAGCAGTTTCGGGGGACAAGAGACCCAGTACTTC
>TRBJ1-5|TRBV9|NA
CASRSGTVNQPQHF
TGTGCCAGCAGGTCCGGGACGGTCAATCAGCCCCAGCATTTT
>TRBJ1-2|TRBV12-3/TRBV12-4|NA
CASRTARTYGYTF
TGTGCCAGCAGGACAGCCCGAACTTATGGCTACACCTTC
>TRBJ1-2|TRBV11-3|TRBD1
CASSFQGAANYGYTF
TGTGCCAGCAGCTTCCAGGGGGCGGCGAACTATGGCTACACCTTC
>TRBJ2-1|TRBV12-3/TRBV12-4|NA
CASSLASGHEQFF
TGTGCCAGCAGTTTAGCCTCGGGCCATGAGCAGTTCTTC
>TRBJ1-2|TRBV5-1|TRBD1
CASSYSYTTGGSYGYTF
TGCGCCAGCAGCTACTCCTATACCACAGGGGGGAGCTATGGCTACACCTTC
>TRBJ1-1|TRBV7-9|NA
CASSTRTGGGSEAFF
TGTGCCAGCAGCACCCGGACCGGTGGAGGGTCTGAAGCTTTCTTT
>TRBJ1-4|TRBV30|NA
CAWSVGQNNEKLFF
TGTGCCTGGAGTGTCGGGCAGAATAATGAAAAACTGTTTTTT
>TRBJ2-3|TRBV5-1|TRBD1
CASSLQGAQRTDTQYF
TGCGCCAGCAGCTTACAGGGGGCGCAACGCACAGATACGCAGTATTTT
>TRBJ1-4|TRBV2|NA
CASRRERLLFSEKLFF
TGTGCCAGTAGACGGGAGAGGTTACTTTTCTCAGAAAAACTGTTTTTT
>TRBJ2-1|TRBV19|NA
CASSGGYNEQFF
TGTGCCAGTAGTGGGGGGTACAATGAGCAGTTCTTC
>TRBJ1-2|TRBV19|NA
CASSDYSANNPPYGYTF
TGTGCCAGTTCCGATTATAGTGCGAACAACCCCCCCTATGGCTACACCTTC
>TRBJ1-1|TRBV29-1|TRBD1
CSVGQGLWTEAFF
TGCAGCGTAGGACAGGGGTTATGGACTGAAGCTTTCTTT
>TRBJ1-1|TRBV4-1|NA
CASSQAQYEDTEAFF
TGCGCCAGCAGCCAAGCTCAGTATGAGGACACTGAAGCTTTCTTT
>TRBJ1-3|TRBV7-2|NA
CASNDRSGNTIYF
TGTGCCAGCAACGACAGGTCAGGAAACACCATATATTTT
>TRBJ1-3|TRBV10-3|NA
CAIRSSTVPTNTIYF
TGTGCCATCAGATCATCCACGGTCCCTACTAACACCATATATTTT
>TRBJ1-1|TRBV6-5|NA
CASRGEDIEAFF
TGTGCCAGCAGGGGCGAAGATATCGAAGCTTTCTTT
>TRBJ2-1|TRBV7-2|NA
CASSLMGGWENEQFF
TGTGCCAGCAGCTTAATGGGGGGATGGGAGAATGAGCAGTTCTTC
>TRBJ2-1|TRBV5-1|TRBD1
CASSPHPGTAVVEQFF
TGCGCCAGCAGCCCCCACCCCGGGACAGCGGTGGTAGAGCAGTTCTTC
>TRBJ1-3|TRBV7-8|NA
CASSPGPTNTIYF
TGTGCCAGCAGCCCGGGACCTACCAACACCATATATTTT
>TRBJ1-6|TRBV6-5|NA
CASKGSYNSPLHF
TGTGCCAGCAAGGGCTCCTATAATTCACCCCTCCACTTT
>TRBJ1-1|TRBV7-9|NA
CASTSYDREAFF
TGTGCCAGCACCTCTTATGACCGTGAAGCTTTCTTT
>TRBJ1-2|TRBV6-5|NA
CASRSYGQGIGYTF
TGTGCCAGCAGATCCTATGGGCAGGGTATCGGCTACACCTTC
>TRBJ1-5|TRBV28|NA
CASSIGGGGNQPQHF
TGTGCCAGCAGCATCGGGGGGGGAGGAAATCAGCCCCAGCATTTT
>TRBJ1-2|TRBV19|NA
CASSLRAREGYTF
TGTGCCAGTAGCCTGAGGGCCAGGGAAGGCTACACCTTC
>TRBJ2-5|TRBV3-1/TRBV3-2|TRBD2
CASSLLAGPLGTQYF
TGTGCCAGCAGCCTACTAGCGGGTCCCCTGGGGACCCAGTACTTC
>TRBJ2-1|TRBV5-4|NA
CASSLVTPGADEQFF
TGTGCCAGCAGCTTGGTGACACCCGGCGCGGATGAGCAGTTCTTC